Below, 23 T cell receptor beta chains from the same sample are listed, as sequenced in a study of cytomegalovirus exposure and HLA in healthy donors. The PCR ran on 60 Vbeta and 13 Jbeta primers. TCRdb keeps only in-frame clones here, not all; method: immunoSEQ multiplex PCR. The sample table includes 150,000 to 200,000 clones. Sequenced sample: PBMCs. The receptor set was obtained from a man aged 25 to 45 in good health and CMV-seronegative.

V and J are TRBV15 and TRBJ2-1; possibly TRBD1 for D (6 bases). Germline loops: CDR1 LNHNV, CDR2 YYDKDF (reference sequence). This CDR3 is built from 19 residues. V dropped 4 bases and J dropped 8 bases, with 30 bases sitting between them. The CDR3: CATSTTSLPTGGKIHEQFF. The CDR3 coding sequence is TGTGCCACCAGCACGACTTCTTTACCGACAGGCGGAAAAATACATGAGCAGTTCTTC.

The chain couples TRBV6-4 to TRBJ2-3, with 8 bases lining up with TRBD1. The CDR3 is made up of 14 amino acids. Germline lookup yields CDR1 MRHNA and CDR2 SNTAGT. The V gene end was trimmed by 4 bases and the J gene end by 8 bases; junction bases not matched to a gene: 8. The CDR3 bases are TGTGCCAGCAGTGCCGATGGACAGGGAGGTACGCAGTATTTT. It is translated as CASSADGQGGTQYF.

This sequence joins TRBV5-1 and TRBJ1-2; a possible D gene is TRBD1 (6 bases). The CDR3 has 14 residues. V was trimmed by 0 bases and J by 1 base, leaving 7 bases between them. The V gene's germline CDR1 is SGHRS and CDR2 YFSETQ. DNA for the CDR3: TGCGCCAGCAGCTTGGCGGACAGTAACTATGGCTACACCTTC. Protein product: CASSLADSNYGYTF.

The J gene is TRBJ2-1, the V gene TRBV6-6, with TRBD2 matching over 10 bases. J was trimmed by 8 bases and V by 2 bases; bases with no gene match: 6. Germline loops: CDR1 MNHNY, CDR2 SVGAGI (reference sequence). The CDR3 sequence is 15 residues long. In nucleotides, the CDR3 is TGTGCCAGCAGTTACCTAGCGGGAGTAGGATATGAGCAGTTCTTC. Protein sequence: CASSYLAGVGYEQFF.

The chain couples TRBV19 to TRBJ1-1; 7 bases match TRBD1. This CDR3 is built from 13 residues. Germline V lookup: CDR1 LNHDA, CDR2 SQIVND (reference sequence). With V trimmed by 10 bases and J by 6 bases, 11 bases remained unmatched. CDR3 sequence reads: CATTDRVEAEAFF. CDR3 DNA: TGTGCCACTACAGACAGGGTGGAGGCTGAAGCTTTCTTT.

The chain uses TRBV5-1 and TRBJ2-7; 7 bases map to TRBD1. CDR3 length: 12 amino acids. The germline V gene encodes CDR1 SGHRS and CDR2 YFSETQ. V trimming: 3 bases; J trimming: 3 bases; junction bases outside the gene matches: 0. The chain's CDR3 is CASSWDSYEQYF. CDR3 nucleotides: TGCGCCAGCAGCTGGGACAGCTACGAGCAGTACTTC.

The V and J genes are TRBV6-5 and TRBJ1-3, with D unresolved. Trimming removed 8 bases from V and 0 bases from J, with 11 bases in between. There are 14 residues in the CDR3. In germline, CDR1 is MNHEY, CDR2 SVGAGI. CDR3 loop: CASGEVVSGNTIYF. CDR3 in DNA: TGTGCCAGCGGTGAGGTGGTCTCTGGAAACACCATATATTTT.

The rearrangement joins TRBV6-4 to TRBJ1-2; weak D call: TRBD1 (6 bases). Per the germline V gene, CDR1 is MRHNA and CDR2 is SNTAGT. The CDR3 extends over 11 amino acids. Trimming removed 10 bases from V and 8 bases from J, with 14 bases in between. The CDR3 is CATRGLRGYTF. CDR3 DNA sequence: TGTGCCACCAGGGGACTACGGGGCTACACCTTC.

The chain is built from TRBV7-3 and TRBJ2-5, with a tentative D call TRBD1 (6 bases). CDR3 size: 15 residues. Trimming removed 5 bases at V and 3 bases at J, with 16 bases between. CDR1 and CDR2 from the germline V gene are SGHTA and FQGTGA. CDR3 in DNA: TGTGCCAGCAGCCAGGGGTTTCTAAGGGAAGAGACCCAGTACTTC. It translates to CASSQGFLREETQYF.

The CDR3 loop reads CASSTKEVYSNQPQHF. The CDR3, as DNA: TGTGCCAGCAGTACAAAAGAAGTATATAGCAATCAGCCCCAGCATTTT. This sequence joins TRBV28 and TRBJ1-5; D is unresolved. The CDR3 is made up of 16 amino acids. The germline V gene has CDR1 MDHEN and CDR2 SYDVKM. V was cut by 5 bases and J by 0 bases, with 14 bases left in between.

V gene TRBV6-6 combines with J gene TRBJ2-7; the D is unclear. The germline V and J ends were trimmed by 6 bases and 4 bases, with 7 bases remaining between them. Germline V gene lookup returns CDR1 MNHNY and CDR2 SVGAGI (reference sequence). The CDR3 loop spans 11 amino acids. The CDR3 here is CASSTEYEQYF. As DNA, the CDR3 is TGTGCCAGCAGCACGGAGTACGAGCAGTACTTC.

The V and J genes are TRBV4-2 and TRBJ2-7; the D gene is possibly TRBD2 (5 bases). The V end lost 3 bases, the J end lost 6 bases, and 15 bases lay between the germline ends. This CDR3 has 14 residues. In germline, CDR1 is LGHNA, CDR2 YNFKEQ. The DNA for the CDR3 is TGTGCCAGCAGCCACGGACCAAATCGGGGCGAGCAGTACTTC. Translated, it gives CASSHGPNRGEQYF.

V and J are TRBV6-5 and TRBJ2-2, with D maybe TRBD1 (5 bases). CDR3 length equals 15 residues. Germline CDR1 and CDR2: MNHEY and SVGAGI. V lost 8 bases, J lost 4 bases, and 17 bases lay in between. As DNA, the CDR3 is TGTGCCAGCTCCAAAGGGGTAGCCGGCACCGGGGAGCTGTTTTTT. As protein: CASSKGVAGTGELFF.

This rearrangement joins TRBV10-2 to TRBJ1-4, with D possibly TRBD1 on 5 matching bases. Trimming cost V 6 bases and J 5 bases, with 10 bases left between them. The CDR3 runs to 13 residues. Germline V CDR1 and CDR2: WSHSY, SAAADI. The DNA of the CDR3 is TGCGCCAGCAGAGGACACGGGAATGAAAAACTGTTTTTT. Residues: CASRGHGNEKLFF.

V gene TRBV5-1 combines with J gene TRBJ2-3, with TRBD2 matching over 9 bases. V lost 3 bases, J lost 3 bases, and 8 bases stayed unmatched. CDR1 is SGHRS and CDR2 is YFSETQ in the germline V gene. The CDR3 runs 16 residues. The CDR3 here is CASSSDATSGTDTQYF. As DNA, the CDR3 is TGCGCCAGCAGCTCGGATGCTACTAGCGGGACAGATACGCAGTATTTT.

The rearrangement joins TRBV28 to TRBJ2-2; perhaps TRBD2 as D (5 bases). This CDR3 region has 15 residues. The V end lost 6 bases, the J end lost 4 bases, and 15 bases lay between the germline ends. The germline V gene has CDR1 MDHEN and CDR2 SYDVKM. The CDR3 loop is CASSPSTAGTGELFF. CDR3 DNA: TGTGCCAGCAGCCCCAGCACCGCGGGCACCGGGGAGCTGTTTTTT.

The chain has TRBV10-3 and TRBJ1-5; a weak D match, TRBD1 (5 bases). The CDR3 runs to 13 residues. Germline CDR1 ENHRY, CDR2 SYGVKD. V lost 4 bases and J 6 bases, leaving 10 bases between the germline ends. The CDR3 DNA reads TGTGCCATCAGTGGGGGGGACGGTCAGCCCCAGCATTTT. Translation gives CAISGGDGQPQHF.

The chain couples TRBV9 to TRBJ2-2; TRBD1 agrees at 8 bases. This CDR3 has 16 residues. Germline assignment: CDR1 SGDLS and CDR2 YYNGEE. After removal of 3 bases from V and 2 bases from J, the junction contained 6 bases not matched to a gene. The CDR3 nucleotides read TGTGCCAGCAGCGCCCCGGGACAGGTTAACACCGGGGAGCTGTTTTTT. Its protein is CASSAPGQVNTGELFF. The full variable domain, its missing parts supplied by reference TRBV9 and TRBJ2-2, is DSGVTQTPKHLITATGQRVTLRCSPRSGDLSVYWYQQSLDQGLQFLIQYYNGEERAKGNILERFSAQQFPDLHSELNLSSLELGDSALYFCASSAPGQVNTGELFFGEGSRLTVL.

The chain uses TRBV4-3 and TRBJ2-7; D is possibly TRBD2 (6 bases). From germline, CDR1 is LGHNA and CDR2 YSLEER. CDR3 length equals 17 residues. The V and J ends lost 1 base and 5 bases respectively, with 21 bases between them. The CDR3 DNA follows: TGCGCCAGCAGCCAAGGAACTCCTGGCAGGGAGGTCCACGAGCAGTACTTC. It encodes CASSQGTPGREVHEQYF.

This sequence joins TRBV28 and TRBJ1-2; no definite D call. Trimming stripped 5 bases from V and 8 bases from J, with 12 bases between. There are 12 residues in the CDR3. The germline gives CDR1 MDHEN, CDR2 SYDVKM. The CDR3 sequence: CASSAPRGGYTF. Here the CDR3 DNA reads TGTGCCAGCAGTGCCCCGAGAGGCGGCTACACCTTC.

The chain links TRBV11-3 to TRBJ1-3; D may be TRBD1 (6 bases). The V gene's germline CDR1 is SGHNT and CDR2 YENEEA. The CDR3 is 15 amino acids. V lost 6 bases and J lost 0, with 12 bases in between. The CDR3 DNA reads as TGTGCCAGCAGTTACAGGGAGTACTCTGGAAACACCATATATTTT. Protein: CASSYREYSGNTIYF.

The V call is TRBV9, the J call TRBJ2-1; 7 bases line up with TRBD2. The CDR3 is 16 amino acids. V was clipped by 1 base and J by 1 base; unmatched bases: 5. From germline, CDR1 is SGDLS and CDR2 YYNGEE. CDR3 DNA sequence: TGTGCCAGCAGCGTAATCGCGGGGGTTTCCTACAATGAGCAGTTCTTC. It yields the protein CASSVIAGVSYNEQFF.

This rearrangement joins TRBV19 to TRBJ2-2, with 9 positions matching TRBD2. The CDR3 loop spans 16 amino acids. Germline V gene lookup returns CDR1 LNHDA and CDR2 SQIVND (reference sequence). Trimming at V came to 2 bases and at J to 6 bases, leaving 7 bases not matched to a gene. Here the CDR3 DNA reads TGTGCCAGTAGTATACGCGGGAGGGCCTCGGCCGGGGAGCTGTTTTTT. Translating gives CASSIRGRASAGELFF.